This entry lists 26 T cell receptor beta chains sequenced from one sample in a study of regulatory T cells in long-lasting Graves disease (dated by TCRdb to the early 2020s). This specimen's time point label, per the study, means: persistent/refractory GD, antithyroid drugs over 5 years with positive TRAb. For both TCR sequencing and RNA sequencing, RNA was extracted from PBMCs in TRIzol. Library method: multiplex PCR. These reads were obtained on an Illumina HiSeq 4000. CDR3 regions were amplified by Arm-PCR with iRepertoire HTBI primers to construct TCR beta libraries. Using fastp at Q25 and MiXCR, TCRdb reprocessed the public reads and kept productive beta chains. Every CDR3 protein is listed once, alongside the most common genes and DNA of its rows. A total of about 470,000 distinct CDR3 sequences appear in this sample, 20% to 25% of them only once. Jointly, the top ten make up about 6.6% of the sample.

The source was peripheral blood mononuclear cells (PBMCs), collected when the disease was refractory, from a patient treated with antithyroid drugs. All receptors derive from a female donor with Graves disease.

This clonotype came up a few times. This chain links TRBV7-9 with TRBJ2-1; D might be TRBD1 (6 bases). The germline gives CDR1 SEHNR, CDR2 FQNEAQ (reference sequence). Trimming took off 4 bases at V and 6 bases at J, with 13 bases between the two ends. CDR3 length: 14 residues. CDR3 protein: CASSSTIGGNEQFF. CDR3 DNA sequence: TGTGCCAGCAGCTCAACCATAGGGGGCAATGAGCAGTTCTTC.

This clonotype was seen repeatedly, ten times or more. The rearrangement joins TRBV24-1 to TRBJ2-5; 8 bases are a match to TRBD1. Per the germline V gene, CDR1 is KGHDR and CDR2 is SFDVKD. J lost 4 bases, V lost 10 bases, and 7 bases had no gene match. The CDR3 is 13 residues long. The CDR3, as DNA: TGTGCCACACGCCAGGGGGCTAGAGAGACCCAGTACTTC. Its translation: CATRQGARETQYF.

This clonotype has ten or more counts. The chain links TRBV27 to TRBJ2-7, with 9 bases aligning to TRBD1. J was trimmed by 0 bases and V by 2 bases; bases with no gene match: 23. CDR1 is MNHEY and CDR2 is SMNVEV in the germline V gene (reference sequence). The CDR3 loop spans 22 amino acids. Here the CDR3 reads CASSLRGGRGQGWLADSYEQYF. In nucleotides, the CDR3 is TGTGCCAGCAGTTTAAGGGGGGGTCGTGGACAGGGGTGGCTAGCGGACTCCTACGAGCAGTACTTC.

This clonotype was counted a few times. This rearrangement joins TRBV5-6 to TRBJ1-6; 7 bases match TRBD1. The CDR3 is made up of 15 amino acids. Per germline, CDR1 SGHDT and CDR2 YYEEEE. V gave up 0 bases and J gave up 7 bases; unmatched junction bases: 4. CDR3 loop: CASSLEQGLNSPLHF. CDR3 nucleotides: TGTGCCAGCAGCTTGGAACAGGGGCTGAATTCACCCCTCCACTTT.

In this sample, this clonotype turned up many times. This rearrangement joins TRBV10-3 to TRBJ1-1, with D possibly being TRBD1 (5 bases). There are 14 residues in the CDR3. The V gene lost 0 bases and the J gene lost 4 bases, with 9 bases spanning the gap. Germline V gene sequence: CDR1 ENHRY, CDR2 SYGVKD. CDR3 residues: CAISESVGGTEAFF. In DNA, the CDR3 is TGTGCCATCAGTGAGTCTGTGGGGGGCACTGAAGCTTTCTTT.

This clonotype was counted many times. The chain is built from TRBV12-3 or TRBV12-4 and TRBJ1-2, with D uncertain. The CDR3 totals 15 residues. V was pared by 6 bases and J by 2 bases, with 16 bases between. The CDR3 nucleotides are TGTGCCAGCAGCCTCGGGGAGCTACTAAACTATGGCTACACCTTC. Protein product: CASSLGELLNYGYTF.

V is TRBV15 and J is TRBJ2-1; 8 bases are shared with TRBD2. The germline CDR1 and CDR2 sequences are LNHNV and YYDKDF (reference sequence). J gave up 7 bases and V 1 base, and 6 bases lay outside the gene matches. The CDR3 consists of 15 residues. The CDR3 is CATSRGYGGGNEQFF. The CDR3 DNA is TGTGCCACCAGCAGAGGGTACGGGGGGGGTAATGAGCAGTTCTTC.

In regard to this clonotype: Since a much larger clone is just one base distant, this may be a read error. The chain links TRBV3-1 to TRBJ1-2, with D possibly being TRBD1 (6 bases). The CDR3 spans 13 residues. V shed 4 bases and J shed 12 bases, with 18 bases lying between them. Looked up from germline, CDR1 is LGHDT and CDR2 is YNNKEL (reference sequence). In nucleotides, the CDR3 is TGTGCCAGCAGCCCCCGCGAGGGGGGGGGCGACACCTTC. Translation gives CASSPREGGGDTF.

This chain links TRBV19 with TRBJ2-7; D not resolved. The CDR3 has 14 residues. Per the germline V gene, CDR1 is LNHDA and CDR2 is SQIVND (reference sequence). V lost 3 bases, J lost 2 bases, and 11 bases lay in between. Here the CDR3 DNA reads TGTGCCAGTAGTATTCTATATGGAGCCTACGAGCAGTACTTC. Protein product: CASSILYGAYEQYF.

There are many counts of this clonotype. The CDR3 spells CASSNRDMSSYEQYF. The CDR3 nucleotides are TGTGCCAGCAGCAACCGGGACATGAGCTCCTACGAGCAGTACTTC. This chain links TRBV7-2 with TRBJ2-7; the D gene is possibly TRBD1 (6 bases). The length of the CDR3 is 15 residues. Trimming stripped 5 bases from V and 0 bases from J, with 14 bases between. Germline CDR1 SGHTA, CDR2 FQGNSA.

There are a few counts of this clonotype. The chain links TRBV6-1 to TRBJ2-7; TRBD1 matches at 10 bases. With 6 bases clipped from V and 3 bases from J, the junction kept 8 bases outside the gene matches. The germline V gene has CDR1 MNHNS and CDR2 SASEGT. This CDR3 has 15 residues. CDR3 DNA sequence: TGTGCCAGCAGCCGGCGGGGGACAGGGGACTACGAGCAGTACTTC. Translating it yields CASSRRGTGDYEQYF.

This clonotype was picked up a small number of times. The genes are TRBV30 and TRBJ1-1; D gene unclear. Looked up from germline, CDR1 is GTSNPN and CDR2 is SVGIG (reference sequence). V was trimmed by 1 base and J by 1 base, leaving 10 bases between them. This CDR3 is built from 14 residues. The CDR3 spells CAWSAPETNTEAFF. The CDR3 DNA sequence: TGTGCCTGGAGTGCCCCGGAGACGAACACTGAAGCTTTCTTT.

This clonotype has a count of ten or more. The gene calls are TRBV7-2 and TRBJ2-7; 8 bases fit TRBD2. The CDR3 runs 16 residues. Germline values: CDR1 SGHTA, CDR2 FQGNSA. Unmatched junction bases numbered 14, after V lost 5 bases and J lost 5 bases. The CDR3 region has the DNA TGTGCCAGCAGCCCACAAGCCCCGGGAGGGGGGAACGAGCAGTACTTC. This translates into CASSPQAPGGGNEQYF.

This clonotype was counted between two and nine times. The chain is built from TRBV7-9 and TRBJ1-1; 9 positions agree with TRBD1. The CDR3 runs to 16 residues. With 1 base clipped from V and 3 bases from J, the junction kept 6 bases outside the gene matches. In germline, CDR1 is SEHNR, CDR2 FQNEAQ (reference sequence). In DNA, the CDR3 is TGTGCCAGCAGCTTAGTGACAGGGGGTAGAGACACTGAAGCTTTCTTT. Its protein product is CASSLVTGGRDTEAFF.

J is TRBJ2-6 and V is TRBV25-1, with D perhaps assigned TRBD1 or TRBD2 (6 bases each). V shed 3 bases and J shed 2 bases, with 20 bases lying between them. The CDR3 has 19 amino acids. Germline CDR1 reads MGHDK; CDR2 reads SYGVNS. CDR3 residues: CASSDRLRGGVAGANVLTF. The CDR3 DNA reads TGTGCCAGCAGTGACCGACTCAGGGGAGGAGTAGCTGGGGCCAACGTCCTGACTTTC.

This clonotype showed up many times. J is TRBJ1-1 and V is TRBV28; D is possibly TRBD1 (6 bases). The CDR3 totals 17 residues. Germline loops: CDR1 MDHEN, CDR2 SYDVKM. Trimming removed 3 bases from V and 2 bases from J, with 19 bases in between. The CDR3, as DNA: TGTGCCAGCAGTTTTAGGTCGGGCAACAGGGAAAACACTGAAGCTTTCTTT. Encoded protein: CASSFRSGNRENTEAFF.

V gene TRBV7-6 combines with J gene TRBJ2-7; TRBD1 matches 8 bases. V gave up 1 base and J gave up 0 bases; unmatched junction bases: 2. The CDR3 contains 15 residues. Germline V gene sequence: CDR1 SGHVS, CDR2 FNYEAQ. This chain's CDR3 is CASSLDRGDSYEQYF. The CDR3, as DNA: TGTGCCAGCAGCTTAGACAGGGGGGACTCCTACGAGCAGTACTTC.

In this sample, this clonotype turned up a few times. The CDR3 coding sequence is TGTGCCAGCAGTGAAGCCCGAGGGAGCGGGAGCACAGATACGCAGTATTTT. Protein sequence: CASSEARGSGSTDTQYF. The V gene is TRBV2, the J gene TRBJ2-3; D may be TRBD2 (6 bases). Germline-derived CDR1 and CDR2 are SNHLY and FYNNEI. The ends were cut back, 0 bases at V and 0 bases at J, with 13 bases in the middle. The CDR3 loop spans 17 amino acids.

The chain is built from TRBV6-1 and TRBJ1-1, with D tentatively TRBD1 (5 bases). The CDR3 spans 13 residues. Trimming took 4 bases from V and 3 from J, leaving 9 bases between them. CDR1 and CDR2 from the germline V gene are MNHNS and SASEGT. For the CDR3, the DNA is TGTGCCAGCAGTGGGGGCTTGGACACTGAAGCTTTCTTT. This codes for CASSGGLDTEAFF.

This clonotype was picked up many times. The CDR3 DNA is TGTGCCAGCAGTTACCCTAAATCGGATCTCGGTGAAAAACTGTTTTTT. Encoded protein: CASSYPKSDLGEKLFF. The chain is built from TRBV6-5 and TRBJ1-4; no definite D call. The germline CDR1 and CDR2 sequences are MNHEY and SVGAGI. The CDR3 consists of 16 residues. V dropped 2 bases and J dropped 7 bases, with 17 bases sitting between them.

This clonotype was counted only a few times. This chain links TRBV7-2 with TRBJ1-1; D gene unclear. Germline V gene lookup returns CDR1 SGHTA and CDR2 FQGNSA. The CDR3 consists of 16 residues. Between the trimmed V and J ends, which lost 1 base and 4 bases, there was a span of 16 bases. The CDR3 DNA reads as TGTGCCAGCAGCTTAGAGCGGGTCTTAGGGAGCACTGAAGCTTTCTTT. Its translation: CASSLERVLGSTEAFF.

This clonotype was counted at least ten times. This chain uses TRBV11-2 with TRBJ1-2; 8 bases are a match to TRBD1. CDR3 length equals 16 residues. V lost 2 bases, J lost 0 bases, and 5 bases stayed unmatched. Germline loops: CDR1 SGHAT, CDR2 FQNNGV. This CDR3 reads CASSLLSTGANYGYTF. In nucleotides, the CDR3 is TGTGCCAGCAGCTTACTCTCGACAGGGGCTAACTATGGCTACACCTTC.

This clonotype was picked up a small number of times. The J gene is TRBJ2-2, the V gene TRBV24-1; no reliable D call. V lost 1 base and J lost 6, with 11 bases in between. Per germline, CDR1 KGHDR and CDR2 SFDVKD. The length of the CDR3 is 15 residues. The DNA for the CDR3 is TGTGCCACCAGTGATTTTCCGGACCCTCCCGGGGAGCTGTTTTTT. It specifies CATSDFPDPPGELFF.

This clonotype was found a few times. V gene TRBV6-1 combines with J gene TRBJ1-2; D gene uncertain. CDR1 MNHNS and CDR2 SASEGT come from the germline V gene. The CDR3 consists of 13 residues. The germline V and J ends were trimmed by 5 bases and 4 bases, with 11 bases remaining between them. Written as DNA, the CDR3 is TGTGCCAGCAGTCGGTCACTCACCTATGGCTACACCTTC. This translates into CASSRSLTYGYTF.

The V call is TRBV7-9, the J call TRBJ1-4, with no clear D. The CDR3 is made up of 16 amino acids. Germline lookup yields CDR1 SEHNR and CDR2 FQNEAQ (reference sequence). Trimming stripped 5 bases from V and 3 bases from J, with 16 bases between. CDR3 amino acids: CASSPQRGTANEKLFF. The CDR3 DNA sequence: TGTGCCAGCAGCCCCCAACGGGGTACGGCTAATGAAAAACTGTTTTTT.

This chain links TRBV4-2 with TRBJ2-1; possibly TRBD2 for D (6 bases). Per the germline V gene, CDR1 is LGHNA and CDR2 is YNFKEQ. V lost 3 bases, J lost 1 base, and 16 bases lay in between. The CDR3 is made up of 17 amino acids. The CDR3 is CASSQARDFVSYNEQFF. Written as DNA, the CDR3 is TGTGCCAGCAGCCAGGCCCGGGACTTCGTATCCTACAATGAGCAGTTCTTC.